This record concerns one TCR beta chain sequence. The antigen is unknown. Time point: persistent/refractory GD, antithyroid drugs over 5 years with positive TRAb. After RNA was extracted from PBMCs, the TCR library was made from it. Germline CDR1 and CDR2: MDHEN and SYDVKM. The ends lost 8 bases at V and 2 bases at J; junction bases unmatched: 2. The CDR3 spans 13 residues. The data derive from a study of regulatory T cells in long-lasting Graves disease. Study outcomes and limitations: Persistent disease was associated with favored TRBV28 usage and with favored use of TRBJ1-2 and TRBJ2-5. The TCR repertoire of persistent Graves' patients was less diverse than that of newly diagnosed ones. It was possible that the small sample size reduced accuracy.

Construction of the TCR beta libraries employed iRepertoire HTBI primers in conjunction with Arm-PCR of CDR3 regions. TCRdb itself ran the multiplex PCR reads through MiXCR, one entry per CDR3 protein. The sample records a few hundred thousand distinct CDR3 sequences, 20% to 25% being singletons. Sequences were derived from peripheral blood mononuclear cells (PBMCs), sampled when the disease was refractory, from a patient treated with antithyroid drugs. This TCR came from a woman between 40 and 55 years old with Graves disease. The rearrangement uses TRBV28 and TRBJ1-4; 7 positions match TRBD1. The CDR3 is CASLGGTNEKLFF. CDR3 coding DNA: TGTGCCAGCCTAGGGGGCACTAATGAAAAACTGTTTTTT.